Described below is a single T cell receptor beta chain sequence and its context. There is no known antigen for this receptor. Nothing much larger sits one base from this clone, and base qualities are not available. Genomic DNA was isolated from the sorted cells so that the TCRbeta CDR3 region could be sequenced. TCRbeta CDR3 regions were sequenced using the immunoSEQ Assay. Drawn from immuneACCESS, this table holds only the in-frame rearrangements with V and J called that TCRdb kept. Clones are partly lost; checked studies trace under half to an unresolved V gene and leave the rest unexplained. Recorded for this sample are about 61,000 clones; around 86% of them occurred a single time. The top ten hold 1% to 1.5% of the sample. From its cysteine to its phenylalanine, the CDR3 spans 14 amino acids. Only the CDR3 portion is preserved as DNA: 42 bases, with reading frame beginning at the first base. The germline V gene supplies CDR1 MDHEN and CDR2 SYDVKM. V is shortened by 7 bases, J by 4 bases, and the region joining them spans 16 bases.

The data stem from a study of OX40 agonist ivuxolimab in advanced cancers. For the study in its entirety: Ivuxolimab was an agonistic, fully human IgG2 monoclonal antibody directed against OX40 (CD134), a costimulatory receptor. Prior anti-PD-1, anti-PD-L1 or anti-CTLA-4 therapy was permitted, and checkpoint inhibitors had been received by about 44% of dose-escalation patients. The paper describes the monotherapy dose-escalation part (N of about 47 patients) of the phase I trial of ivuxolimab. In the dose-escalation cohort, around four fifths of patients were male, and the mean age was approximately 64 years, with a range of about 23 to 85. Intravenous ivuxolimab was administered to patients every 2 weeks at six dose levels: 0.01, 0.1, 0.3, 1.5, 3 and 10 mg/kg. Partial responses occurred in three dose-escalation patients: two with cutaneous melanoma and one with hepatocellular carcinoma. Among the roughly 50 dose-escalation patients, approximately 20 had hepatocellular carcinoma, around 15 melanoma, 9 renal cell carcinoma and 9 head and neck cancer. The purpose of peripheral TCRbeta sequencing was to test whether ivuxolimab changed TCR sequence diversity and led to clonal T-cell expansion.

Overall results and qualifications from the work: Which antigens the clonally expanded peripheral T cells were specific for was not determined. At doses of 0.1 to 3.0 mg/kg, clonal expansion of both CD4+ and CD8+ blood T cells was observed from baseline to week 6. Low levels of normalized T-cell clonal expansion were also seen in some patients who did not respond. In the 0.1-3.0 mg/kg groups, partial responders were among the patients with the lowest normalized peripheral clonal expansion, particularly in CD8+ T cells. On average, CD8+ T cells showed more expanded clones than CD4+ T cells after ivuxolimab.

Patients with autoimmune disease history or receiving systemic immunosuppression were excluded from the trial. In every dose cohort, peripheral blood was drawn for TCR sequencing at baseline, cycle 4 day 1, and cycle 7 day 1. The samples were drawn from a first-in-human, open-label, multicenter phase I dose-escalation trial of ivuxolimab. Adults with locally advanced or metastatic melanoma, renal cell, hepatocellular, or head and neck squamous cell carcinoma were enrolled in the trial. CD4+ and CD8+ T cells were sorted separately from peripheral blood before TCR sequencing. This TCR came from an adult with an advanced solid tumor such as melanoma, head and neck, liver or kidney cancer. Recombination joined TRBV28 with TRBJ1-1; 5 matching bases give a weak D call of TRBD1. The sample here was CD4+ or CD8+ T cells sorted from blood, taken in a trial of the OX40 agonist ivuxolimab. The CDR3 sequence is CASTGRLQGTEAFF. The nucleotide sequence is TGTGCCAGCACCGGACGTCTGCAGGGCACTGAAGCTTTCTTT.